The 9 T cell receptor beta chains presented below share a single source sample, sequenced in a study of chemoradiotherapy in HPV16-positive cancers. The data were produced by immunoSEQ multiplex PCR, yet TCRdb's version contains in-frame clones alone and is incomplete. The sample holds fewer than 4,500 clones, around 74% seen once. Sequenced material: tumor tissue, taken from a patient who underwent chemoradiotherapy. The source is a human donor with HPV-associated anogenital cancer.

CDR3 DNA sequence: TGTGCCAGCCGGGCATTAGCGTATGGCTACACCTTC. Residues: CASRALAYGYTF. The chain combines TRBV2 with TRBJ1-2, with D uncertain. Germline V lookup: CDR1 SNHLY, CDR2 FYNNEI. V shed 8 bases and J shed 5 bases, with 12 bases lying between them. This CDR3 has 12 residues.

This clone was detected only once. V gene TRBV5-4 combines with J gene TRBJ1-2; D perhaps matches TRBD1 (6 bases). The V gene lost 4 bases and the J gene lost 2 bases, with 15 bases spanning the gap. The V gene's germline CDR1 is SGHNT and CDR2 YYREEE (reference sequence). CDR3 length: 15 amino acids. CDR3 sequence reads: CASSPKPGQNYGYTF. In nucleotides, the CDR3 is TGTGCCAGCAGCCCCAAACCGGGACAAAACTATGGCTACACCTTC.

The chain is built from TRBV5-6 and TRBJ2-7; 11 bases fit TRBD2. CDR3 length equals 15 residues. Germline loops: CDR1 SGHDT, CDR2 YYEEEE. V lost 4 bases to trimming and J lost 2 bases; unmatched junction nucleotides: 5. CDR3 amino acids: CASSPGLAATYEQYF. The CDR3 DNA follows: TGTGCCAGCAGCCCGGGACTAGCGGCCACCTACGAGCAGTACTTC.

This clone has just a few counts. The chain joins TRBV30 to TRBJ2-7; the match to TRBD1 covers 8 bases. The CDR3 is 13 amino acids. Germline V gene lookup returns CDR1 GTSNPN and CDR2 SVGIG (reference sequence). V gave up 0 bases and J gave up 6 bases; unmatched junction bases: 4. CDR3 loop: CAWSVDREGEQYF. The CDR3 bases are TGTGCCTGGAGTGTGGACAGGGAAGGCGAGCAGTACTTC.

The gene calls are TRBV27 and TRBJ2-3; D perhaps matches TRBD1 (6 bases). The CDR3 covers 16 residues. Per the germline V gene, CDR1 is MNHEY and CDR2 is SMNVEV (reference sequence). Trimming cost V 5 bases and J 3 bases, with 18 bases left between them. In DNA, the CDR3 is TGTGCCAGCAGTCCCTCGGTGGGGGCGTTGACAGATACGCAGTATTTT. Protein product: CASSPSVGALTDTQYF.

The chain links TRBV7-3 to TRBJ2-1; 7 nucleotides agree with TRBD2. Germline CDR1 and CDR2: SGHTA and FQGTGA. The CDR3 runs to 16 residues. V was pared by 2 bases and J by 6 bases, with 10 bases of the junction left unmatched. CDR3 in DNA: TGTGCCAGCAGCTTAGGGTCAGCGGGAATAGGCAATGAGCAGTTCTTC. It is translated as CASSLGSAGIGNEQFF.

This clone was counted once. The chain is built from TRBV4-1 and TRBJ2-1; 12 bases agree with TRBD1. The J segment lost 16 bases and the V segment lost 2 bases, leaving 3 bases of the junction unmatched. The CDR3 extends over 12 amino acids. Germline V lookup: CDR1 MGHRA, CDR2 YSYEKL. The CDR3 region has the DNA TGCGCCAGCAGCCAAAGGGACAGGGGGCGATTCTTC. It encodes CASSQRDRGRFF.

This CDR3 reads CASSGEVYEQYF. CDR3 sequence (DNA): TGTGCCAGCAGTGGAGAGGTCTACGAGCAGTACTTC. The V and J genes are TRBV25-1 and TRBJ2-7; D is uncertain. Germline CDR1 reads MGHDK; CDR2 reads SYGVNS. CDR3 size: 12 residues. V lost 4 bases and J 3 bases, leaving 7 bases between the germline ends.

This chain uses TRBV28 with TRBJ2-7; D is unresolved. The CDR3 spans 12 residues. Germline V CDR1 and CDR2: MDHEN, SYDVKM. V dropped 2 bases and J dropped 7 bases, with 9 bases sitting between them. The CDR3 here is CASSLQTGEQYF. The CDR3 nucleotides read TGTGCCAGCAGTTTACAGACCGGGGAGCAGTACTTC.